Following are 16 T cell receptor beta chains from one sample sequenced in a study of shared clonotypes between healthy human individuals. Measured with immunoSEQ multiplex PCR; TCRdb has only the in-frame clones, and not every one. The top ten clones hold 0.95% to 1.5% of a sample with roughly 1,800,000 clones, less than 95% of them seen once. Terminally differentiated effector memory CD45RA+ cells were excluded by CCR7 positive selection of CD45RO-negative cells. Sequencing input: naive CD8+ T cells sorted from blood. The source is a man younger than 35 in good health.

This chain uses TRBV4-1 with TRBJ2-1, with TRBD2 matching 8 bases. Looked up from germline, CDR1 is MGHRA and CDR2 is YSYEKL. V was clipped by 3 bases and J by 2 bases; unmatched bases: 9. The CDR3 is 17 amino acids. The CDR3 nucleotides read TGCGCCAGCAGCCATGATGAGCGGGAGCTCACCTACAATGAGCAGTTCTTC. Translation: CASSHDERELTYNEQFF.

This clone was seen a few times. The V gene is TRBV19, the J gene TRBJ1-6; D gene ambiguous. Trimming took off 0 bases at V and 9 bases at J, with 9 bases between the two ends. This CDR3 has 14 amino acids. Germline V gene sequence: CDR1 LNHDA, CDR2 SQIVND (reference sequence). The CDR3 is CASSIDSGGSPLHF. The CDR3 DNA is TGTGCCAGTAGTATAGATTCGGGTGGTTCACCCCTCCACTTT.

This clone has a single count. This sequence joins TRBV27 and TRBJ1-4, with unresolved D. Germline CDR1 reads MNHEY; CDR2 reads SMNVEV (reference sequence). The CDR3 is 16 residues long. Trimming removed 0 bases at V and 0 bases at J, with 8 bases between. The CDR3 DNA follows: TGTGCCAGCAGTTTATCGTTGGGTGCAACTAATGAAAAACTGTTTTTT. It specifies CASSLSLGATNEKLFF.

The V gene is TRBV9, the J gene TRBJ2-1; TRBD2 matches at 14 bases. The CDR3 runs 20 residues. J was trimmed by 0 bases and V by 4 bases; bases with no gene match: 12. Germline V gives CDR1 SGDLS, CDR2 YYNGEE. CDR3 sequence reads: CASSTRTSGGYLSSYNEQFF. CDR3 bases: TGTGCCAGCAGCACGAGGACTAGCGGGGGGTACTTGAGCTCCTACAATGAGCAGTTCTTC.

This rearrangement joins TRBV9 to TRBJ2-1; 9 positions agree with TRBD1. V was clipped by 3 bases and J by 5 bases; unmatched bases: 6. This CDR3 is 15 amino acids long. CDR1 and CDR2 from the germline V gene are SGDLS and YYNGEE. The CDR3: CASSDPGQGHNEQFF. In DNA, the CDR3 is TGTGCCAGCAGCGACCCGGGACAGGGTCACAATGAGCAGTTCTTC.

The genes are TRBV9 and TRBJ2-1; a possible D gene is TRBD1 (5 bases). This CDR3 has 13 amino acids. Germline V gene data show CDR1 as SGDLS and CDR2 as YYNGEE. Trimming left V 2 bases short and J 9 bases short, with 12 bases between. CDR3 nucleotide sequence: TGTGCCAGCAGCGTCCACGATGACAGTGAGCAGTTCTTC. It encodes CASSVHDDSEQFF.

V usage is TRBV5-6 and J usage is TRBJ2-2; D possibly corresponds to TRBD1 (6 bases). The CDR3 contains 15 residues. Between the trimmed V and J ends, which lost 0 bases and 6 bases, there was a span of 12 bases. The V gene's germline CDR1 is SGHDT and CDR2 YYEEEE. CDR3 residues: CASSLGGGPAGELFF. CDR3 in DNA: TGTGCCAGCAGCTTGGGAGGGGGTCCTGCCGGGGAGCTGTTTTTT.

To note about this clone: No conserved phenylalanine or tryptophan is present at the end of the CDR3, so a read error is the likely explanation. The gene calls are TRBV7-2 and TRBJ1-2, with D perhaps matching TRBD1 (6 bases). The CDR3 runs to 14 residues. The V end was cut by 5 bases, the J end by 6 bases, with 16 bases between. Per the germline V gene, CDR1 is SGHTA and CDR2 is FQGNSA. The CDR3 DNA reads TGTGCCAGCAGCCAGAGGGCAGGGGAGCATGGCTACACCCTC. This gives the protein CASSQRAGEHGYTL.

This chain connects TRBV7-9 to TRBJ2-3; D possibly corresponds to TRBD2 (6 bases). The germline V and J ends were trimmed by 8 bases and 0 bases, with 21 bases remaining between them. Germline V CDR1 and CDR2: SEHNR, FQNEAQ (reference sequence). The CDR3 length is 17 residues. The chain's CDR3 is CASEDLARDPSTDTQYF. The CDR3 DNA follows: TGTGCCAGCGAGGATCTAGCGCGAGACCCCAGCACAGATACGCAGTATTTT.

Comments on this clone: The junction shows a germline mismatch at one end, possibly a read error. The J gene is TRBJ1-6, the V gene TRBV7-7; D gene unclear. The CDR3 spans 15 residues. Germline CDR1 is SSHAT and CDR2 is FNYEAQ (reference sequence). This CDR3 is CASSLDGSWNSPLHF. For the CDR3, the DNA is TGTGCTAGCAGCTTAGACGGCAGCTGGAATTCACCCCTCCACTTT.

The chain recombines TRBV30 with TRBJ2-7; 7 bases align to TRBD2. The CDR3 extends over 13 amino acids. After removal of 0 bases from V and 5 bases from J, the junction contained 4 bases not matched to a gene. Per the germline V gene, CDR1 is GTSNPN and CDR2 is SVGIG (reference sequence). The DNA of the CDR3 is TGTGCCTGGAGTGTACCCGCGGGAGACGAGCAGTACTTC. Protein product: CAWSVPAGDEQYF.

This chain connects TRBV5-4 to TRBJ1-3; D is possibly TRBD1 (5 bases). V was shortened by 2 bases and J by 1 base, with 7 bases between the two germline ends. This CDR3 has 14 residues. Looked up from germline, CDR1 is SGHNT and CDR2 is YYREEE (reference sequence). The CDR3: CASSFKGSGNTIYF. In DNA form, the CDR3 reads TGTGCCAGCAGCTTTAAGGGGTCTGGAAACACCATATATTTT.

V usage is TRBV6-1 and J usage is TRBJ2-7, with TRBD2 as a possible D gene (7 bases). This CDR3 spans 15 amino acids. The ends were cut back, 2 bases at V and 2 bases at J, with 13 bases in the middle. The V gene's germline CDR1 is MNHNS and CDR2 SASEGT. The CDR3 protein is CASSEWGGGPYEQYF. In DNA, the CDR3 is TGTGCCAGCAGTGAATGGGGAGGGGGGCCCTACGAGCAGTACTTC.

The CDR3 coding sequence is TGTGCCAGCAGCCAGGGGGAAACCTACGAGCAGTACTTC. Encoded protein: CASSQGETYEQYF. The chain has TRBV7-9 and TRBJ2-7; 7 bases map to TRBD1. Trimming took 5 bases from V and 2 from J; bases not matched to a gene: 3. This CDR3 region has 13 residues. The germline CDR1 and CDR2 sequences are SEHNR and FQNEAQ (reference sequence).

The chain's CDR3 is CASSDDLLVYTF. CDR3 nucleotides: TGTGCCAGCAGTGACGACCTACTGGTCTACACCTTC. The J gene is TRBJ1-2, the V gene TRBV2; D is uncertain. Germline CDR1 is SNHLY and CDR2 is FYNNEI. V lost 3 bases and J 10 bases, leaving 12 bases between the germline ends. The CDR3 runs 12 residues. The variable domain in full, completed from reference TRBV2 and TRBJ1-2, reads EPEVTQTPSHQVTQMGQEVILRCVPISNHLYFYWYRQILGQKVEFLVSFYNNEISEKSEIFDDQFSVERPDGSNFTLKIRSTKLEDSAMYFCASSDDLLVYTFGSGTRLTVV.

On this clone itself: A read error may produce the germline difference seen at one junction end. The chain carries TRBV7-7 and TRBJ2-7, with a possible D match to TRBD1 (5 bases). CDR3 length equals 15 residues. Germline V lookup: CDR1 SSHAT, CDR2 FNYEAQ (reference sequence). The CDR3 region is CASSMGRGYPYEQYF. The CDR3 nucleotides are TGTGCTAGCAGCATGGGGCGCGGATATCCCTACGAGCAGTACTTC.